This TCR beta chain derives from a study of CD8+ T cells in alopecia areata. Study as a whole: Treated patients received severity scores based on the percentage of scalp area affected. Regarding the study as a whole: Greater clonality was observed in lesional scalp samples, especially alopecia totalis/universalis, versus normal scalp.

Comment on this clone: Its target is not known.

The germline CDR1 and CDR2 sequences are LNHDA and SQIVND (reference sequence). This CDR3 comprises 13 residues. The V and J ends lost 3 bases and 6 bases respectively, with 11 bases between them. Extraction and reverse transcription of RNA yielded cDNA as the sequencing template. Produced via immunoSEQ multiplex PCR; TCRdb's table is partial and in-frame only. Seen here are about 64,000 clones, approximately 44% observed once, and the top ten hold roughly 22%. Treatment: oral pan-JAK inhibitor, 5-10 mg twice daily. The sample was CD8+ T cells sorted from blood, taken at roughly week 36, from a patient treated with tofacitinib. The origin of this receptor is a human donor with alopecia areata. The V and J genes are TRBV19 and TRBJ1-2; D call uncertain. CDR3 DNA: TGTGCCAGTAGTATGGGGAGAGTGAATGGCTACACCTTC. Encoded protein: CASSMGRVNGYTF.